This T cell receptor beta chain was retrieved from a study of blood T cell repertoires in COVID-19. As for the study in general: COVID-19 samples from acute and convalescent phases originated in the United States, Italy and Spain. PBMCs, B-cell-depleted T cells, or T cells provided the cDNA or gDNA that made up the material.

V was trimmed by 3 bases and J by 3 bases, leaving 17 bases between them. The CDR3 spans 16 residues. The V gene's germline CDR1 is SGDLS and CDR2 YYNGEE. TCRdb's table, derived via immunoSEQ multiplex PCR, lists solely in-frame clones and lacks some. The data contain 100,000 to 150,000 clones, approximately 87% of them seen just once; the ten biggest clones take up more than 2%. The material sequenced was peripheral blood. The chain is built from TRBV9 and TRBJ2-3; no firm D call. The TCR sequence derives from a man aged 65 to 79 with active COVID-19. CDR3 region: CASSGRSATGTDTQYF. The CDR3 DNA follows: TGTGCCAGCAGCGGTAGGAGCGCCACGGGTACAGATACGCAGTATTTT.